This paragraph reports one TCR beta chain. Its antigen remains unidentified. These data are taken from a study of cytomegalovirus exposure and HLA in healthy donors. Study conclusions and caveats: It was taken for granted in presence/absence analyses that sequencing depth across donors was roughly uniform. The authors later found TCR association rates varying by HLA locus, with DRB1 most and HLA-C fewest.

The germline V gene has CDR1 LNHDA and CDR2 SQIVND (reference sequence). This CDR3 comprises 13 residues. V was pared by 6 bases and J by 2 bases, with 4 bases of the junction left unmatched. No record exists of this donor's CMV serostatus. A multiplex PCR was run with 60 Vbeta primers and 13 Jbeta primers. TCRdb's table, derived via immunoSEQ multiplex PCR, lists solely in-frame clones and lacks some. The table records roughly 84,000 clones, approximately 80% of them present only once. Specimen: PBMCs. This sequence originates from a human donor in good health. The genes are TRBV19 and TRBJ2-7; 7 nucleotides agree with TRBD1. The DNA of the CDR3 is TGTGCCAGTAGCCTCGGGACAGCCTACGAGCAGTACTTC. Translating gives CASSLGTAYEQYF.